This entry lists 21 T cell receptor beta chains sequenced from one sample in a study of CD8 T cells in Susac syndrome. RNA totalling about 0.5 to 1 ug underwent reverse transcription with random hexamers. In TCRdb, the immunoSEQ multiplex PCR reads were re-called with MiXCR into one record per CDR3 protein. The sample lists about 120,000 distinct CDR3 sequences; around 90% were seen once. The material sequenced was CD4+ T cells from PBMCs. The receptors derive from a human donor in good health.

This chain connects TRBV12-3 or TRBV12-4 to TRBJ2-2; TRBD2 matches at 8 bases. V lost 5 bases, J lost 0 bases, and 2 bases stayed unmatched. The CDR3 is 15 residues long. In DNA form, the CDR3 reads TGTGCCAGCAGTAGACTAGCGCCGAACACCGGGGAGCTGTTTTTT. Its protein is CASSRLAPNTGELFF.

The chain employs TRBV13 and TRBJ2-7; tentatively, D is TRBD2 (6 bases). V dropped 5 bases and J dropped 2 bases, with 19 bases sitting between them. This CDR3 comprises 16 residues. The germline CDR1 and CDR2 sequences are PRHDT and FYEKMQ (reference sequence). The chain's CDR3 is CASSELGTGVTYEQYF. The CDR3 coding sequence is TGTGCCAGCAGCGAATTAGGAACGGGGGTTACCTACGAGCAGTACTTC.

This chain links TRBV15 with TRBJ2-3; D gene uncertain. The CDR3 length is 15 residues. V was pared by 0 bases and J by 5 bases, with 12 bases between. The germline V gene has CDR1 LNHNV and CDR2 YYDKDF (reference sequence). The CDR3 sequence is CATSRDTPREDTQYF. In DNA form, the CDR3 reads TGTGCCACCAGCAGAGACACCCCGAGAGAAGATACGCAGTATTTT.

The chain employs TRBV4-1 and TRBJ2-5; D is unresolved. The CDR3 has 14 residues. V lost 1 base, J lost 2 bases, and 8 bases lay in between. CDR1 and CDR2 from the germline V gene are MGHRA and YSYEKL. The CDR3 sequence: CASSQVLLQETQYF. The CDR3, as DNA: TGCGCCAGCAGCCAAGTTCTCCTACAAGAGACCCAGTACTTC.

This sequence joins TRBV4-2 and TRBJ2-7; D might be TRBD1 or TRBD2, each matching 7 bases. The V end was cut by 1 base, the J end by 2 bases, with 15 bases between. Per germline, CDR1 LGHNA and CDR2 YNFKEQ. The CDR3 is made up of 16 amino acids. The CDR3 loop is CASSQAGRGGAYEQYF. CDR3 bases: TGTGCCAGCAGCCAAGCCGGCAGGGGGGGGGCCTACGAGCAGTACTTC.

The rearrangement uses TRBV4-1 and TRBJ1-2; D may be TRBD1 (6 bases). CDR1 and CDR2 (germline): MGHRA, YSYEKL. The CDR3 has 15 amino acids. Trimming cost V 1 base and J 2 bases, with 11 bases left between them. The chain's CDR3 is CASSQVGQPNYGYTF. The CDR3 DNA sequence: TGCGCCAGCAGCCAAGTAGGACAGCCAAACTATGGCTACACCTTC.

The chain has TRBV20-1 and TRBJ2-7; tentatively, D is TRBD1 (6 bases). The length of the CDR3 is 12 residues. In germline, CDR1 is DFQATT, CDR2 SNEGSKA (reference sequence). V was shortened by 6 bases and J by 7 bases, with 16 bases between the two germline ends. The DNA for the CDR3 is TGCAGTGCCAGGGGCCCCTCGGGGGAGCAGTACTTC. It encodes CSARGPSGEQYF.

The DNA of the CDR3 is TGTGCCAGCAGTCCCTCCGCAGGGGAGTTCTACAATGAGCAGTTCTTC. Its protein is CASSPSAGEFYNEQFF. The V call is TRBV27, the J call TRBJ2-1; TRBD1 is a possible D gene (6 bases). CDR1 MNHEY and CDR2 SMNVEV come from the germline V gene (reference sequence). CDR3 length: 16 amino acids. Trimming removed 5 bases at V and 3 bases at J, with 17 bases between.

V is TRBV29-1 and J is TRBJ1-2; D uncertain. V was trimmed by 4 bases and J by 8 bases, leaving 14 bases between them. Germline CDR1 is SQVTM and CDR2 is ANQGSEA. This CDR3 has 12 residues. The CDR3 DNA follows: TGCAGCGTTGTAGGGTCCCTCCTGGGCTACACCTTC. Its translation: CSVVGSLLGYTF.

V gene TRBV7-2 combines with J gene TRBJ2-1; TRBD2 agrees at 14 bases. CDR1 SGHTA and CDR2 FQGNSA come from the germline V gene. V was pared by 4 bases and J by 2 bases, with 10 bases of the junction left unmatched. The CDR3 spans 19 residues. The CDR3 DNA sequence: TGTGCCAGCAGCTCACCCGGGACTAGCGGGGGCACCACCTACAATGAGCAGTTCTTC. Amino acid sequence: CASSSPGTSGGTTYNEQFF.

The J gene is TRBJ1-2, the V gene TRBV29-1; D gene ambiguous. V was pared by 1 base and J by 8 bases, with 17 bases between. The germline CDR1 and CDR2 sequences are SQVTM and ANQGSEA. The CDR3 contains 14 residues. CDR3 region: CSVEASSGALGYTF. CDR3 coding DNA: TGCAGCGTTGAAGCCTCTTCGGGAGCCCTGGGCTACACCTTC.

This chain joins TRBV11-2 and TRBJ2-5; D unclear. V lost 11 bases, J lost 5 bases, and 6 bases lay in between. The length of the CDR3 is 9 residues. Per the germline V gene, CDR1 is SGHAT and CDR2 is FQNNGV. CDR3 protein: CARYETQYF. DNA for the CDR3: TGTGCCCGGTACGAGACCCAGTACTTC.

V is TRBV5-1 and J is TRBJ2-3; D gene unclear. Trimming removed 2 bases from V and 6 bases from J, with 7 bases in between. Germline CDR1 is SGHRS and CDR2 is YFSETQ. CDR3 length: 12 residues. CDR3 in amino acids: CASSFPSDTQYF. CDR3 DNA: TGCGCCAGCAGCTTTCCGTCGGATACGCAGTATTTT.

The chain joins TRBV6-6 to TRBJ2-7; perhaps TRBD2 as D (5 bases). CDR1 MNHNY and CDR2 SVGAGI come from the germline V gene (reference sequence). The CDR3 spans 12 residues. Trimming removed 2 bases at V and 5 bases at J, with 7 bases between. CDR3 sequence reads: CASSYTRDEQYF. The CDR3 DNA reads as TGTGCCAGCAGTTACACGAGGGACGAGCAGTACTTC.

The chain uses TRBV27 and TRBJ1-1, with a weak D call TRBD1 (6 bases). The CDR3 loop spans 14 amino acids. V dropped 5 bases and J dropped 4 bases, with 14 bases sitting between them. CDR1 is MNHEY, CDR2 SMNVEV, per germline (reference sequence). The CDR3 is CASSALGASTEAFF. In DNA form, the CDR3 reads TGTGCCAGCAGTGCACTGGGGGCCAGCACTGAAGCTTTCTTT.

The chain combines TRBV29-1 with TRBJ2-7; TRBD2 matches at 11 bases. CDR1 and CDR2 from the germline V gene are SQVTM and ANQGSEA. The CDR3 runs to 16 residues. V trimming: 4 bases; J trimming: 2 bases; junction bases outside the gene matches: 10. The chain's CDR3 is CSVVSGTSGPAYEQYF. The CDR3 DNA reads as TGCAGCGTTGTCTCCGGGACTAGCGGACCGGCCTACGAGCAGTACTTC.

The chain carries TRBV15 and TRBJ2-5, with 7 bases that match TRBD2. The length of the CDR3 is 19 residues. Per the germline V gene, CDR1 is LNHNV and CDR2 is YYDKDF (reference sequence). Unmatched junction bases numbered 23, after V lost 6 bases and J lost 4 bases. For the CDR3, the DNA is TGTGCCACCAGGGACCCATCACGGGAGGAAATGGGGCTAGGAGAGACCCAGTACTTC. This encodes CATRDPSREEMGLGETQYF.

This chain connects TRBV27 to TRBJ2-2; no firm D call. Germline V gene data show CDR1 as MNHEY and CDR2 as SMNVEV (reference sequence). The CDR3 has 14 amino acids. The V end was cut by 2 bases, the J end by 5 bases, with 9 bases between. CDR3 DNA sequence: TGTGCCAGCAGTTTAGGGCGAGGTACCGGGGAGCTGTTTTTT. It translates to CASSLGRGTGELFF.

Turning to this clonotype: The missing conserved phenylalanine or tryptophan at the end of this CDR3 makes a read error likely. This chain uses TRBV7-9 with TRBJ2-1; tentative D call: TRBD1 (5 bases). Germline CDR1 is SEHNR and CDR2 is FQNEAQ (reference sequence). V gave up 0 bases and J gave up 2 bases, with 14 bases separating them. This CDR3 comprises 17 residues. The CDR3 region has the DNA TGTGCCAGCAGCTTAGCCCTCCGGACACCCACCTACAATGAGCAGTTCCTC. This encodes CASSLALRTPTYNEQFL.

This chain joins TRBV4-3 and TRBJ2-1; 8 bases map to TRBD2. Per the germline V gene, CDR1 is LGHNA and CDR2 is YSLEER. The CDR3 is made up of 16 amino acids. V gave up 0 bases and J gave up 8 bases; unmatched junction bases: 9. The CDR3, as DNA: TGCGCCAGCAGCCAAGATTTGCCGGGAGGGGTTCATGAGCAGTTCTTC. Translation gives CASSQDLPGGVHEQFF.

This chain joins TRBV5-6 and TRBJ1-5; D perhaps matches TRBD1 (5 bases). This CDR3 is built from 14 residues. Trimming stripped 0 bases from V and 4 bases from J, with 8 bases between. Germline V gene sequence: CDR1 SGHDT, CDR2 YYEEEE. The CDR3 DNA sequence: TGTGCCAGCAGCTTGGGGGGGAGGAATCAGCCCCAGCATTTT. It specifies CASSLGGRNQPQHF.